Listed below are T cell receptor beta chains from one sample, sequenced in a study of regulatory T cells in long-lasting Graves disease. TCRdb redid the calling of the multiplex PCR reads with MiXCR, one entry per CDR3 protein. Of some 370,000 distinct CDR3 sequences in the sample, around 20% are singletons; the top ten hold around 20%. The specimen comprised peripheral blood mononuclear cells (PBMCs), sampled when the disease was refractory, from a patient treated with antithyroid drugs. All receptors derive from a female donor with Graves disease. The CDR3 runs from the conserved cysteine through the conserved F or W. D genes are given only for firm matches. Clone size is stated in some rows and not others, as once, few, many or a class when expanded.

abundance: many; v_gene: TRBV27; len: 14; d_gene: .; j_gene: TRBJ2-7; CDR3aa: CASSFVGTAEEQYF; CDR3nt: TGTGCCAGCAGTTTTGTGGGGACGGCAGAAGAGCAGTACTTC
abundance: .; v_gene: TRBV20-1; len: 12; d_gene: .; j_gene: TRBJ1-5; CDR3aa: CSAGRANQPQHF; CDR3nt: TGCAGTGCTGGGAGGGCCAATCAGCCCCAGCATTTT
abundance: few; v_gene: TRBV18; len: 16; d_gene: TRBD1; j_gene: TRBJ2-5; CDR3aa: CASSPLPGQGLETQYF; CDR3nt: TGTGCCAGCTCACCACTACCGGGACAGGGCTTGGAGACCCAGTACTTC
abundance: .; v_gene: TRBV4-3; len: 15; d_gene: .; j_gene: TRBJ2-7; CDR3aa: CASSQEGGVSYEQYF; CDR3nt: TGCGCCAGCAGCCAAGAGGGAGGAGTCTCCTACGAGCAGTACTTC
abundance: .; v_gene: TRBV5-6; len: 14; d_gene: TRBD1; j_gene: TRBJ1-6; CDR3aa: CACSFRGIGSPLHF; CDR3nt: TGTGCCTGCAGCTTCAGGGGGATCGGATCGCCCCTCCACTTT
abundance: .; v_gene: TRBV6-2/TRBV6-3; len: 16; d_gene: TRBD1; j_gene: TRBJ1-1; CDR3aa: CASRRRQGRLSTEAFF; CDR3nt: TGTGCCAGCAGGAGGAGACAGGGTAGATTGAGCACTGAAGCTTTCTTT
abundance: .; v_gene: TRBV20-1; len: 15; d_gene: TRBD2; j_gene: TRBJ2-5; CDR3aa: CSARDTTSGRETQYF; CDR3nt: TGCAGTGCTAGAGACACGACTAGCGGGAGAGAGACCCAGTACTTC
abundance: few; v_gene: TRBV18; len: 15; d_gene: TRBD1; j_gene: TRBJ1-1; CDR3aa: CASSQGQGANTEAFF; CDR3nt: TGTGCCAGCTCACAAGGGCAGGGGGCGAACACTGAAGCTTTCTTT
abundance: .; v_gene: TRBV6-1; len: 17; d_gene: TRBD1; j_gene: TRBJ2-3; CDR3aa: CASSESSQGARADTQYF; CDR3nt: TGTGCCAGCAGTGAATCTTCGCAGGGGGCGAGGGCAGATACGCAGTATTTT
abundance: .; v_gene: TRBV13; len: 13; d_gene: .; j_gene: TRBJ2-7; CDR3aa: CASSLWGRGEQYF; CDR3nt: TGTGCCAGCAGCTTATGGGGCAGGGGCGAGCAGTACTTC
abundance: few; v_gene: TRBV10-3; len: 18; d_gene: TRBD1; j_gene: TRBJ2-7; CDR3aa: CAISESPSLRDRGNEQYF; CDR3nt: TGTGCCATCAGTGAGTCCCCCTCCTTACGGGACAGGGGTAACGAGCAGTACTTC
abundance: .; v_gene: TRBV30; len: 14; d_gene: .; j_gene: TRBJ2-7; CDR3aa: CAWSLNKDGYEQYF; CDR3nt: TGTGCCTGGAGTCTTAATAAAGACGGCTACGAGCAGTACTTC